This T cell receptor beta chain is from a study of PD-1 blockade in classical Hodgkin lymphoma. The study, taken as a whole, reports: Complete responders matched newly diagnosed patients in baseline diversity. Still unresolved is the cause of the repertoire differences, which may be disease activity or prior therapy.

No patient escaped relapse after autologous stem cell transplantation, and brentuximab vedotin exposure varied. Measured with immunoSEQ multiplex PCR; TCRdb has only the in-frame clones, and not every one. Of about 27,000 clones listed, approximately 81% are singletons. The CDR3 covers 16 residues. Unmatched junction bases numbered 11, after V lost 4 bases and J lost 7 bases. Germline lookup yields CDR1 LGHNA and CDR2 YNFKEQ. Comment on this clone: Its antigen remains unknown.

The TCR sequence derives from a human donor with classical Hodgkin lymphoma. Sequences were derived from peripheral blood mononuclear cells (PBMCs), sampled before the second cycle of nivolumab. The V gene is TRBV4-2, the J gene TRBJ2-1; 9 positions match TRBD1. The CDR3 nucleotides read TGTGCCAGCAGCCTACTAACCGGGACAGGGTTGAATGAGCAGTTCTTC. It encodes CASSLLTGTGLNEQFF.